The 20 T cell receptor beta chains in this list originate from one sample, sequenced in a study of cytomegalovirus exposure and HLA in healthy donors. 13 Jbeta primers and 60 Vbeta primers were used for the PCR. The assay was immunoSEQ multiplex PCR, and TCRdb's table has in-frame clones only and misses some. The data show about 78,000 clones, with over 70% seen just once and roughly 25% held by the top ten. Sequenced input: PBMCs. These receptors all stem from a woman between 45 and 65 years old in good health and CMV-seropositive.

This clone appeared a few times. The chain carries TRBV2 and TRBJ2-3, with 12 bases fitting TRBD2. Trimming removed 6 bases from V and 6 bases from J; junction bases left unmatched: 10. Germline V CDR1 and CDR2: SNHLY, FYNNEI. The CDR3 has 16 residues. CDR3 in amino acids: CASRAMTSGSSDTQYF. The CDR3 region has the DNA TGTGCCAGCAGGGCAATGACTAGCGGGAGTTCGGATACGCAGTATTTT.

A single count supports this clone. DNA for the CDR3: TGCGCCAGCAGCACGAGTACCGGGGAGCTGTTTTTT. It encodes CASSTSTGELFF. The chain couples TRBV5-1 to TRBJ2-2; unclear D gene. Germline V gene lookup returns CDR1 SGHRS and CDR2 YFSETQ. The CDR3 spans 12 residues. V was trimmed by 4 bases and J by 5 bases, leaving 6 bases between them.

This rearrangement joins TRBV18 to TRBJ2-2; D is possibly TRBD1 (5 bases). The V end lost 5 bases, the J end lost 3 bases, and 7 bases lay between the germline ends. CDR3 length equals 13 residues. Germline V gene sequence: CDR1 KGHSH, CDR2 LQKENI. CDR3 DNA: TGTGCCAGCTCATCAGGGTACACCGGGGAGCTGTTTTTT. This translates into CASSSGYTGELFF.

The chain recombines TRBV6-6 with TRBJ2-3, with D possibly matching TRBD1 (7 bases). This CDR3 region has 15 residues. Germline CDR1 MNHNY, CDR2 SVGAGI (reference sequence). The V and J ends lost 2 bases and 3 bases respectively, with 12 bases between them. CDR3 sequence: CASSYETGRTDTQYF. For the CDR3, the DNA is TGTGCCAGCAGTTACGAGACAGGGAGGACAGATACGCAGTATTTT.

This chain joins TRBV6-6 and TRBJ2-3, with 12 bases lining up with TRBD2. The CDR3 runs to 16 residues. The V gene's germline CDR1 is MNHNY and CDR2 SVGAGI (reference sequence). Trimming at V came to 4 bases and at J to 3 bases, leaving 5 bases not matched to a gene. The CDR3 is CASSSPGLAGTDTQYF. The CDR3 DNA reads as TGTGCCAGCAGTTCCCCCGGACTAGCGGGAACAGATACGCAGTATTTT.

This rearrangement joins TRBV5-4 to TRBJ1-1; a weak D match, TRBD1 (5 bases). CDR1 is SGHNT, CDR2 YYREEE, per germline (reference sequence). The length of the CDR3 is 13 residues. The V end lost 10 bases, the J end lost 1 base, and 14 bases lay between the germline ends. CDR3 in DNA: TGTGCCGTGACCCCCACAGGGAACACTGAAGCTTTCTTT. It specifies CAVTPTGNTEAFF.

The chain carries TRBV7-9 and TRBJ1-6; 7 bases are a match to TRBD1. Germline loops: CDR1 SEHNR, CDR2 FQNEAQ (reference sequence). The V and J ends lost 0 bases and 10 bases, in that order; junction bases with no gene match: 9. The CDR3 consists of 16 residues. The CDR3, as DNA: TGTGCCAGCAGCTTAGCGGGGATGCAGGGGGGCTCACCCCTCCACTTT. Residues: CASSLAGMQGGSPLHF.

The chain couples TRBV5-8 to TRBJ2-7; D may be TRBD1 (5 bases). V lost 0 bases to trimming and J lost 2 bases, with 12 bases between them. CDR1 is SGHTS, CDR2 YDEGEE, per germline. The CDR3 runs to 15 residues. DNA for the CDR3: TGTGCCAGCAGCTTGGGGCAGGGATTCGCCTACGAGCAGTACGTC. The encoded protein is CASSLGQGFAYEQYV.

Only one count was recorded for this clone. V is TRBV5-1 and J is TRBJ1-2, with D perhaps matching TRBD1 (6 bases). Trimming pared 4 bases from V and 4 bases from J, leaving 14 bases between. The CDR3 extends over 14 amino acids. Germline V gene lookup returns CDR1 SGHRS and CDR2 YFSETQ. The CDR3 loop reads CASSTTTGPYGYTF. As DNA, the CDR3 is TGCGCCAGCAGCACTACGACAGGACCCTATGGCTACACCTTC.

This clone is classed as medium-sized (0.01 to 0.1%). This chain connects TRBV7-3 to TRBJ2-3; D gene ambiguous. With 5 bases removed from V and 6 bases from J, the gap between germline ends came to 9 bases. The CDR3 has 12 amino acids. Germline V gene sequence: CDR1 SGHTA, CDR2 FQGTGA. DNA for the CDR3: TGTGCCAGCAGCCTCGAGTCGGATACGCAGTATTTT. Translating it yields CASSLESDTQYF.

The V call is TRBV5-1, the J call TRBJ2-5; TRBD1 aligns across 9 bases. The V gene's germline CDR1 is SGHRS and CDR2 YFSETQ. V dropped 5 bases and J dropped 3; count of bases not matched to a gene: 5. The length of the CDR3 is 14 residues. The CDR3, as DNA: TGCGCCAGCAGTCCCGGGACAGGGAAAGAGACCCAGTACTTC. It yields the protein CASSPGTGKETQYF.

The V gene is TRBV27, the J gene TRBJ2-1, with D perhaps TRBD2 (5 bases). The CDR3 consists of 15 residues. Germline V gene sequence: CDR1 MNHEY, CDR2 SMNVEV (reference sequence). V was pared by 5 bases and J by 4 bases, with 15 bases between. Written as DNA, the CDR3 is TGTGCCAGCAGTACTAATCCCTCGGGGTACAATGAGCAGTTCTTC. It specifies CASSTNPSGYNEQFF.

The gene calls are TRBV7-3 and TRBJ1-3; a weak D match, TRBD1 (6 bases). The V end lost 5 bases, the J end lost 9 bases, and 20 bases lay between the germline ends. Germline CDR1 reads SGHTA; CDR2 reads FQGTGA. The CDR3 extends over 15 amino acids. The CDR3: CASSPTGIGAPTIYF. The DNA of the CDR3 is TGTGCCAGCAGCCCGACAGGCATCGGGGCCCCCACCATATATTTT.

The chain couples TRBV6-1 to TRBJ1-3; no firm D call. In germline, CDR1 is MNHNS, CDR2 SASEGT. This CDR3 comprises 14 residues. The ends were cut back, 9 bases at V and 0 bases at J, with 12 bases in the middle. In DNA form, the CDR3 reads TGTGCCAGTGGTGAGAGTATCTCTGGAAACACCATATATTTT. This translates into CASGESISGNTIYF.

The chain combines TRBV23-1 with TRBJ2-4, with TRBD2 matching over 10 bases. TRBV23-1 is sorted into the ORF group, with uncertain function. The trim removed 4 bases at V and 0 bases at J, leaving 9 bases unmatched. CDR3 length equals 18 residues. The CDR3 loop is CASSLPSGGSSAKNIQYF. The CDR3 DNA sequence: TGCGCCAGCAGTCTACCTAGCGGGGGATCTTCAGCCAAAAACATTCAGTACTTC.

J is TRBJ2-1 and V is TRBV27; 8 positions match TRBD2. V was pared by 4 bases and J by 2 bases, with 7 bases of the junction left unmatched. Per germline, CDR1 MNHEY and CDR2 SMNVEV (reference sequence). The CDR3 contains 16 residues. The CDR3 here is CASSSLAGRAYNEQFF. The CDR3 nucleotides are TGTGCCAGCAGTTCTTTAGCCGGGAGGGCCTACAATGAGCAGTTCTTC.

This clone appeared many times. The rearrangement uses TRBV6-1 and TRBJ2-7; a weak D match, TRBD1 (6 bases). Germline V CDR1 and CDR2: MNHNS, SASEGT. The CDR3 contains 13 residues. V shed 11 bases and J shed 5 bases, with 19 bases lying between them. The CDR3 spells CAGRTEGIHEQYF. The DNA for the CDR3 is TGTGCCGGAAGGACAGAAGGGATCCACGAGCAGTACTTC.

The chain employs TRBV5-6 and TRBJ2-7, with a tentative D call TRBD2 (5 bases). The CDR3 spans 16 residues. Germline CDR1 reads SGHDT; CDR2 reads YYEEEE. Trimming removed 1 base from V and 1 base from J, with 15 bases in between. CDR3: CASSLWSGYRSYEQYF. In DNA form, the CDR3 reads TGTGCCAGCAGCTTGTGGTCGGGGTATAGGTCCTACGAGCAGTACTTC.

The chain employs TRBV29-1 and TRBJ1-1, with TRBD1 matching 7 bases. CDR1 is SQVTM, CDR2 ANQGSEA, per germline. The V and J ends lost 4 bases and 4 bases, in that order; junction bases with no gene match: 9. This CDR3 spans 14 amino acids. CDR3 loop: CSVGKGGGGTEAFF. The CDR3 DNA is TGCAGCGTTGGGAAAGGGGGCGGAGGCACTGAAGCTTTCTTT.

This rearrangement joins TRBV7-9 to TRBJ2-1; tentatively, D is TRBD2 (6 bases). The CDR3 totals 16 residues. Looked up from germline, CDR1 is SEHNR and CDR2 is FQNEAQ (reference sequence). Trimming pared 5 bases from V and 2 bases from J, leaving 16 bases between. For the CDR3, the DNA is TGTGCCAGCAGCCCAGCAGGCGGGATAACCTACAATGAGCAGTTCTTC. Protein: CASSPAGGITYNEQFF.